The present T cell receptor beta chain was sequenced within a study of blood T cell repertoires in COVID-19. Study-level background: COVID-19 samples, acute and convalescent, were from the United States, Italy and Spain. PBMCs, B-cell-depleted T cells, or T cells were the source of the cDNA or gDNA that made up the material.

Germline CDR1 reads MGHRA; CDR2 reads YSYEKL. The V gene lost 6 bases and the J gene lost 6 bases, with 12 bases spanning the gap. The CDR3 spans 14 residues. Original data processing: Amplifying reference gene primers gave estimates of nucleated cell counts. Sequenced by immunoSEQ multiplex PCR; TCRdb stores in-frame clones only, minus some. The V and J calls and clone size are taken from that table; D and trimming were inferred from the DNA. The profile shows under 250,000 clones, 65% to 85% of them singletons. The receptor was derived from a woman aged 55 to 70 with acute or convalescent COVID-19. The sequenced sample was peripheral blood. The chain recombines TRBV4-1 with TRBJ1-6; possible D gene TRBD1, 6 bases. The CDR3 DNA follows: TGCGCCAGCAGAAAGGACAGTTCTAATTCACCCCTCCACTTT. This sequence encodes CASRKDSSNSPLHF.